Below, one T cell receptor beta chain is given with its context. This CDR3 contains 15 residues. The germline gives CDR1 MNHEY, CDR2 SMNVEV (reference sequence). The PCR used 60 Vbeta and 13 Jbeta primers. Profiling relied on immunoSEQ multiplex PCR, and the TCRdb table lists in-frame clones only, not all of them. The repertoire holds about 200,000 clones, roughly 86% seen once, with 1.5% to 2% in the top ten. This sample stems from a study of cytomegalovirus exposure and HLA in healthy donors. Sampled while nominally healthy, donors likely had unrecorded immune exposures. This sequence was found in a woman aged 18-29 years in good health and CMV-seronegative. V and J are TRBV27 and TRBJ2-5; 7 bases line up with TRBD1. The J call may be mistaken, given a closer DNA end match to TRBJ2-7. The sequenced sample consisted of PBMCs. CDR3 sequence: CASSDGETGLYEQYF. CDR3 DNA sequence: TGTGCCAGCAGTGACGGCGAGACAGGGTTGTACGAGCAGTACTTC.